These 22 T cell receptor beta chains were sequenced from one sample in a study of CD8 T cells in Susac syndrome. An input of 0.5 to 1 ug of RNA was subjected to reverse transcription using random hexamers. TCRdb ran MiXCR on the immunoSEQ multiplex PCR reads and lists one entry per CDR3 protein. The sample has 75,000 to 95,000 distinct CDR3 sequences, 75% to 95% seen once. Input material: CD8+ T cells from PBMCs. These receptors were taken from a human donor with multiple sclerosis.

The CDR3 reads CASSSHWGASGRTGELFF. In nucleotides, the CDR3 is TGTGCCAGCAGTTCTCACTGGGGGGCTAGCGGGAGAACCGGGGAGCTGTTTTTT. The chain has TRBV27 and TRBJ2-2; 10 positions match TRBD2. Germline V gene data show CDR1 as MNHEY and CDR2 as SMNVEV (reference sequence). The CDR3 runs 18 residues. The trim removed 4 bases at V and 5 bases at J, leaving 13 bases unmatched.

This clonotype was seen just once. The V gene is TRBV20-1, the J gene TRBJ2-1; possibly TRBD2 for D (6 bases). The germline V gene has CDR1 DFQATT and CDR2 SNEGSKA (reference sequence). This CDR3 is 15 amino acids long. V was shortened by 0 bases and J by 6 bases, with 15 bases between the two germline ends. CDR3 sequence (DNA): TGCAGTGCTAGAGATTCTGGAGGGGAGGTCAATGAGCAGTTCTTC. Protein product: CSARDSGGEVNEQFF.

J is TRBJ2-2 and V is TRBV7-3, with D uncertain. With 1 base removed from V and 4 bases from J, the gap between germline ends came to 4 bases. The length of the CDR3 is 13 residues. CDR1 is SGHTA, CDR2 FQGTGA, per germline. The DNA for the CDR3 is TGTGCCAGCAGCTTAAAAATCACCGGGGAGCTGTTTTTT. It specifies CASSLKITGELFF.

The chain carries TRBV12-3 or TRBV12-4 and TRBJ2-3, with a weak D call TRBD2 (6 bases). CDR3 length: 15 residues. V shed 8 bases and J shed 0 bases, with 15 bases lying between them. The CDR3 sequence is CASSSPSGSTDTQYF. The CDR3 DNA reads as TGTGCCAGCTCGTCGCCCAGCGGGAGCACAGATACGCAGTATTTT.

The J gene is TRBJ1-5, the V gene TRBV28, with a possible D match to TRBD1 (5 bases). The CDR3 totals 15 residues. The germline V gene encodes CDR1 MDHEN and CDR2 SYDVKM. V dropped 5 bases and J dropped 2 bases, with 13 bases sitting between them. This CDR3 is CASSPQGSGNQPQHF. The CDR3 nucleotides are TGTGCCAGCAGTCCCCAGGGATCTGGCAATCAGCCCCAGCATTTT.

This chain joins TRBV6-2 or TRBV6-3 and TRBJ2-5; 8 bases line up with TRBD2. CDR1 is MNHEY and CDR2 is SVGEGT in the germline V gene. The CDR3 sequence is 19 residues long. The V gene end was trimmed by 2 bases and the J gene end by 4 bases; junction bases not matched to a gene: 18. The CDR3 coding sequence is TGTGCCAGCAGTTACGGAGTAGCGGGACTACCTGGCCGAATAGAGACCCAGTACTTC. Translating it yields CASSYGVAGLPGRIETQYF.

The chain has TRBV9 and TRBJ2-2; 10 bases agree with TRBD1. This CDR3 is built from 17 residues. The trim removed 5 bases at V and 4 bases at J, leaving 11 bases unmatched. Germline V gene sequence: CDR1 SGDLS, CDR2 YYNGEE. In nucleotides, the CDR3 is TGTGCCAGCAGTTCCGGGACAGGGGTTCGCGGCACCGGGGAGCTGTTTTTT. This encodes CASSSGTGVRGTGELFF.

The J gene is TRBJ1-6, the V gene TRBV7-2; no firm D call. There are 15 residues in the CDR3. Per the germline V gene, CDR1 is SGHTA and CDR2 is FQGNSA. Trimming stripped 5 bases from V and 6 bases from J, with 14 bases between. The CDR3 DNA reads TGTGCCAGCAGCCCGACCCGAGGGTTTAATTCACCCCTCCACTTT. It translates to CASSPTRGFNSPLHF.

This chain joins TRBV4-1 and TRBJ2-1; 11 positions match TRBD2. Germline assignment: CDR1 MGHRA and CDR2 YSYEKL. The V and J ends lost 3 bases and 1 base, in that order; junction bases with no gene match: 2. This CDR3 is built from 16 residues. DNA for the CDR3: TGCGCCAGCAGCCAGGTAGCGGGAGGGTCCTACAATGAGCAGTTCTTC. Its translation: CASSQVAGGSYNEQFF.

This clonotype was counted between two and nine times. The chain links TRBV28 to TRBJ2-1; 11 nucleotides agree with TRBD2. The CDR3 sequence is 14 residues long. The V gene's germline CDR1 is MDHEN and CDR2 SYDVKM. V shed 4 bases, J shed 4 bases, and the junction held 0 bases outside the gene matches. The CDR3: CASSWTSGYNEQFF. The DNA for the CDR3 is TGTGCCAGCAGTTGGACTAGCGGGTACAATGAGCAGTTCTTC.

This CDR3 reads CASSWTGSGNTIYF. CDR3 bases: TGTGCCAGCAGCTGGACAGGGTCTGGAAACACCATATATTTT. The rearrangement joins TRBV13 to TRBJ1-3, with 8 bases fitting TRBD1. The V gene's germline CDR1 is PRHDT and CDR2 FYEKMQ (reference sequence). This CDR3 is 14 amino acids long. Trimming at V came to 4 bases and at J to 1 base, leaving 0 bases not matched to a gene.

The chain recombines TRBV4-1 with TRBJ1-1; tentatively, D is TRBD1 (5 bases). Germline V lookup: CDR1 MGHRA, CDR2 YSYEKL. V was clipped by 4 bases and J by 2 bases, with 17 bases between them. This CDR3 is 16 amino acids long. The DNA for the CDR3 is TGCGCCAGCAGCCGGACACGACTAGGGATTAACACTGAAGCTTTCTTT. Translating gives CASSRTRLGINTEAFF.

The CDR3 nucleotides read TGTGCCAGCAGTCCCATGACAGGGATTGGAAACACCATATATTTT. Translating it yields CASSPMTGIGNTIYF. The J gene is TRBJ1-3, the V gene TRBV12-3 or TRBV12-4; TRBD1 matches at 7 bases. V trimming: 5 bases; J trimming: 3 bases; junction bases outside the gene matches: 7. This CDR3 has 15 residues.

V gene TRBV6-1 combines with J gene TRBJ2-1; D gene uncertain. This CDR3 spans 14 amino acids. Germline V gene lookup returns CDR1 MNHNS and CDR2 SASEGT. The V gene lost 6 bases and the J gene lost 8 bases, with 17 bases spanning the gap. CDR3 residues: CASSFTSPGDEQFF. For the CDR3, the DNA is TGTGCCAGCAGCTTTACCAGCCCGGGCGATGAGCAGTTCTTC.

The chain carries TRBV7-2 and TRBJ2-7, with 10 bases that match TRBD1. J gave up 1 base and V 7 bases, and 7 bases lay outside the gene matches. CDR3 length equals 15 residues. In germline, CDR1 is SGHTA, CDR2 FQGNSA. This chain's CDR3 is CASTPWTGGSYEQYF. DNA for the CDR3: TGTGCCAGCACCCCCTGGACAGGGGGTTCCTACGAGCAGTACTTC.

The count of this clonotype is one. The rearrangement links TRBV5-6 to TRBJ2-1, with TRBD1 matching over 8 bases. This CDR3 is 14 amino acids long. Germline V gene sequence: CDR1 SGHDT, CDR2 YYEEEE. V was clipped by 6 bases and J by 8 bases; unmatched bases: 10. CDR3 sequence (DNA): TGTGCCAGCACCGCCGGGACAGGATCGTATGAGCAGTTCTTC. It codes for CASTAGTGSYEQFF.

V and J are TRBV7-3 and TRBJ1-1; D remains unclear. V dropped 5 bases and J dropped 0 bases, with 13 bases sitting between them. Germline CDR1 is SGHTA and CDR2 is FQGTGA. The CDR3 runs to 15 residues. The CDR3 DNA reads as TGTGCCAGCAGCCTATGGGCAGGCATGAACACTGAAGCTTTCTTT. As protein: CASSLWAGMNTEAFF.

The rearrangement joins TRBV11-2 to TRBJ1-4; D is unresolved. In germline, CDR1 is SGHAT, CDR2 FQNNGV. The CDR3 totals 15 residues. V was pared by 1 base and J by 4 bases, with 10 bases between. The CDR3 DNA is TGTGCCAGCAGCTTAGTATATAGGGTTAATGAAAAACTGTTTTTT. Translation gives CASSLVYRVNEKLFF.

The chain uses TRBV7-2 and TRBJ2-7; D not resolved. From germline, CDR1 is SGHTA and CDR2 FQGNSA. V was trimmed by 5 bases and J by 0 bases, leaving 5 bases between them. This CDR3 region has 12 residues. The DNA for the CDR3 is TGTGCCAGCAGCGTCTACTCCTACGAGCAGTACTTC. As protein: CASSVYSYEQYF.

The CDR3 DNA reads as TGTGCCAGCAGCTTAAAAAATCAGCCCCAGCATTTT. It codes for CASSLKNQPQHF. The rearrangement links TRBV7-3 to TRBJ1-5, with unresolved D. The CDR3 is made up of 12 amino acids. V shed 1 base and J shed 4 bases, with 2 bases lying between them. The germline gives CDR1 SGHTA, CDR2 FQGTGA.

The chain couples TRBV11-1 to TRBJ2-7, with D possibly matching TRBD1 (6 bases). CDR3 size: 14 residues. In germline, CDR1 is SGHAT, CDR2 FQDESV (reference sequence). Trimming cost V 2 bases and J 2 bases, with 10 bases left between them. CDR3 sequence: CASSLTQGTYEQYF. The CDR3 DNA reads TGTGCCAGCAGCTTAACGCAGGGGACCTACGAGCAGTACTTC.

This clonotype appeared a single time. DNA of the CDR3: TGTGCCAGCAGTTGGATACAGGGGGGAGGCTACACCTTC. This encodes CASSWIQGGGYTF. This chain links TRBV27 with TRBJ1-2; 8 positions agree with TRBD1. In germline, CDR1 is MNHEY, CDR2 SMNVEV (reference sequence). After removal of 4 bases from V and 8 bases from J, the junction contained 6 bases not matched to a gene. The CDR3 is 13 amino acids.